Sequencing of this TCR beta chain was carried out in a study of T cell responses to AZD1222 COVID-19 vaccine. Whole-study findings and limits: White British ancestry dominated among donors, who included more females, and clonal diversity was possibly underestimated. Among vaccine-associated CD4 TCRs, coverage spanned spike, with dominance at 160-218 and 743-854. It was only after the peak T cell response that any repertoires were sampled.

The assay was immunoSEQ multiplex PCR, and TCRdb's table has in-frame clones only and misses some. The sample yields 75,000 to 100,000 clones, roughly 90% seen once. CDR3 length: 14 amino acids. CDR1 is MDHEN and CDR2 is SYDVKM in the germline V gene. Trimming removed 7 bases at V and 7 bases at J, with 18 bases between. This clone was seen more than once but under ten times. Its antigen is unknown. The material was peripheral blood, obtained on day 0 of AZD1222 vaccination. The clonotype comes from an adult in good health. This chain links TRBV28 with TRBJ2-3; tentatively, D is TRBD2 (5 bases). Here the CDR3 reads CASNPAGPLNTQYF. The CDR3 region has the DNA TGTGCCAGCAACCCTGCGGGTCCCCTGAATACGCAGTATTTT. Variable domain in full (rest from reference TRBV28 and TRBJ2-3): DVKVTQSSRYLVKRTGEKVFLECVQDMDHENMFWYRQDPGLGLRLIYFSYDVKMKEKGDIPEGYSVSREKKERFSLILESASTNQTSMYLCASNPAGPLNTQYFGPGTRLTVL.